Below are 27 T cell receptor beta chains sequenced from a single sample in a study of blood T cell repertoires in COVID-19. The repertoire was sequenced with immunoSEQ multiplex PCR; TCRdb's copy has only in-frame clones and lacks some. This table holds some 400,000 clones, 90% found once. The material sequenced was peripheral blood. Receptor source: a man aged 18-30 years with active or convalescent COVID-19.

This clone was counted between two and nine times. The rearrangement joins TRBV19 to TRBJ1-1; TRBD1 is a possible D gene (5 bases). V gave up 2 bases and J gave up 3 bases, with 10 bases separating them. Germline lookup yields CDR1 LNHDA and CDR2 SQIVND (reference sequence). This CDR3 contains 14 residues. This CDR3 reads CASSIQGSDTEAFF. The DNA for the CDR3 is TGTGCCAGTAGTATACAGGGATCGGACACTGAAGCTTTCTTT.

As DNA, the CDR3 is TGTGCCAGCAGCGTCCCTCCCGGGGGTCCAATCTACGAGCAGTACTTC. It codes for CASSVPPGGPIYEQYF. The J gene is TRBJ2-7, the V gene TRBV7-9; possible D gene TRBD2, 6 bases. CDR3 length equals 16 residues. The germline V gene has CDR1 SEHNR and CDR2 FQNEAQ (reference sequence). Trimming shortened V by 5 bases and J by 3 bases, and 20 bases separated the two germline ends.

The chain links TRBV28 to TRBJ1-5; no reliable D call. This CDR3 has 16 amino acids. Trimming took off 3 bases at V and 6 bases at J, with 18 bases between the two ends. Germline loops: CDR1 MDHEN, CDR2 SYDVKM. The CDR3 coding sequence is TGTGCCAGCAGTTTCCTCCCCGGGAGACTCGGTCAGCCCCAGCATTTT. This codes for CASSFLPGRLGQPQHF.

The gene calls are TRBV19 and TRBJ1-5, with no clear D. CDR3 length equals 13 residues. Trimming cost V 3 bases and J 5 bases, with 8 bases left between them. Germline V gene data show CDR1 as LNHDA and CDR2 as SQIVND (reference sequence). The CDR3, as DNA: TGTGCCAGTAGTATGGGAGACGATCAGCCCCAGCATTTT. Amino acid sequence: CASSMGDDQPQHF.

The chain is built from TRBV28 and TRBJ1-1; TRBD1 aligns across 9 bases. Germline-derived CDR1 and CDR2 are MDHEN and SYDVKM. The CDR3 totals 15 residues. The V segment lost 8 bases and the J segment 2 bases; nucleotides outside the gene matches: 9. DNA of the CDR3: TGTGCCAGCCCTCCGGGACAGGGAAGAAACACTGAAGCTTTCTTT. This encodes CASPPGQGRNTEAFF.

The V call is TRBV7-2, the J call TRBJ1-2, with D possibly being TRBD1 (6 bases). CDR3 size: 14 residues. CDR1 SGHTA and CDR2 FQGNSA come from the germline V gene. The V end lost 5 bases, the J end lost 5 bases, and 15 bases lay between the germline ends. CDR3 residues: CASSQTRDKYGYTF. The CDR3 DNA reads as TGTGCCAGCAGCCAGACTCGGGACAAATATGGCTACACCTTC.

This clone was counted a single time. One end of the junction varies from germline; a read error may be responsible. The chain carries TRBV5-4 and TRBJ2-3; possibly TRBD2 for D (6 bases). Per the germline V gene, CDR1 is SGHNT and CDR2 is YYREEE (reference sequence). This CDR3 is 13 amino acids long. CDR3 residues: CASSLRAPGVIDF. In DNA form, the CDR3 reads TGTGCCAGCAGCCTGAGAGCCCCGGGGGTTATCGATTTT.

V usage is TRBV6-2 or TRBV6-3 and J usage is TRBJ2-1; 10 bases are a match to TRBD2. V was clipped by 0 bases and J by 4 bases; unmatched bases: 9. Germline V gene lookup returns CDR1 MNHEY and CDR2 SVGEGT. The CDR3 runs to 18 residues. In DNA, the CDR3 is TGTGCCAGCAGTTACTCGATCCTAGCGGGAGCACGGTACAATGAGCAGTTCTTC. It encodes CASSYSILAGARYNEQFF.

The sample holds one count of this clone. The CDR3 here is CASSLSGTGGAGELFF. The DNA for the CDR3 is TGTGCCAGCAGTTTATCCGGGACAGGGGGTGCCGGGGAGCTGTTTTTT. The gene calls are TRBV27 and TRBJ2-2; 11 nucleotides match TRBD1. The length of the CDR3 is 16 residues. After removal of 0 bases from V and 6 bases from J, the junction contained 3 bases not matched to a gene. Germline V lookup: CDR1 MNHEY, CDR2 SMNVEV (reference sequence).

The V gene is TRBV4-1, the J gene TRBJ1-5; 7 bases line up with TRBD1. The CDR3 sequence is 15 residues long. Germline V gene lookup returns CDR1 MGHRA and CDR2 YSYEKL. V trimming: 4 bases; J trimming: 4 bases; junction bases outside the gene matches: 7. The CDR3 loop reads CASSRIGTVNQPQHF. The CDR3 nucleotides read TGCGCCAGCAGCCGAATAGGGACAGTAAATCAGCCCCAGCATTTT.

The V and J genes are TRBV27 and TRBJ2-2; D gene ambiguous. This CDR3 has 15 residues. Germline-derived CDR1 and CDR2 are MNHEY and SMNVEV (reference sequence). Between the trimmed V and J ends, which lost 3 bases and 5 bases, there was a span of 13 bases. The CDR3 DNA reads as TGTGCCAGCAGTTTTTGGATAGCTGATACCGGGGAGCTGTTTTTT. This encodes CASSFWIADTGELFF.

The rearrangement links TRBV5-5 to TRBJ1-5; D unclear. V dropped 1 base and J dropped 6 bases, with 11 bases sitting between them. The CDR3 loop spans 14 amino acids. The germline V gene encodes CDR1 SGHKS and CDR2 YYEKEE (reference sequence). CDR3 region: CASSLSTGSQPQHF. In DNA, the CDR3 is TGTGCCAGCAGCTTGAGTACGGGGTCTCAGCCCCAGCATTTT.

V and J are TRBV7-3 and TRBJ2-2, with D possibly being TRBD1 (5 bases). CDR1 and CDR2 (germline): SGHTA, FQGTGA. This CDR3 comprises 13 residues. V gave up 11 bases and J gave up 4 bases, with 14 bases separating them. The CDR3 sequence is CASTRVATGELFF. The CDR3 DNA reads TGTGCCTCTACCAGGGTTGCCACCGGGGAGCTGTTTTTT.

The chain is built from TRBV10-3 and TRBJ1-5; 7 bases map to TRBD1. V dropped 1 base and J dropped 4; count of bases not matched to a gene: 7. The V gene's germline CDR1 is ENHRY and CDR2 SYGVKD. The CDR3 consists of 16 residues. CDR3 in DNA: TGTGCCATCAGTGAGTATGGAGGGGGCCCGAATCAGCCCCAGCATTTT. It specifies CAISEYGGGPNQPQHF.

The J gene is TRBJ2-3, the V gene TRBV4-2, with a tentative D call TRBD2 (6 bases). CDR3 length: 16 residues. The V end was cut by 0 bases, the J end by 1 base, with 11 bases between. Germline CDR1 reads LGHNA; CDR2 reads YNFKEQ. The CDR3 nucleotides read TGTGCCAGCAGCCAAGATTTTACGGGGGGCACAGATACGCAGTATTTT. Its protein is CASSQDFTGGTDTQYF.

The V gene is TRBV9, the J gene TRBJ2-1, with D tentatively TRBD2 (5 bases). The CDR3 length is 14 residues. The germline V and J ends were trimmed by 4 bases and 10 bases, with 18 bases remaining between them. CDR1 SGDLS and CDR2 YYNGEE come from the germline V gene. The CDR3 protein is CASSPPGGFEEQFF. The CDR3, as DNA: TGTGCCAGCAGCCCACCCGGAGGTTTTGAAGAGCAGTTCTTC.

CDR3 sequence: CASSLAGGSEQYF. The DNA of the CDR3 is TGTGCCAGCAGCTTGGCGGGAGGTTCCGAGCAGTACTTC. The chain joins TRBV5-4 to TRBJ2-7; 7 bases are a match to TRBD2. The CDR3 runs 13 residues. With V trimmed by 0 bases and J by 6 bases, 3 bases remained unmatched. Germline V gene lookup returns CDR1 SGHNT and CDR2 YYREEE (reference sequence).

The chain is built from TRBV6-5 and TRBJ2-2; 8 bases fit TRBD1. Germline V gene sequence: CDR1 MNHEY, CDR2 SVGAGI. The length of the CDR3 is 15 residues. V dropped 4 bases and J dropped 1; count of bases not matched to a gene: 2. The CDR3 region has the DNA TGTGCCAGCAGTTCCGGACAGGGGAACACCGGGGAGCTGTTTTTT. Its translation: CASSSGQGNTGELFF.

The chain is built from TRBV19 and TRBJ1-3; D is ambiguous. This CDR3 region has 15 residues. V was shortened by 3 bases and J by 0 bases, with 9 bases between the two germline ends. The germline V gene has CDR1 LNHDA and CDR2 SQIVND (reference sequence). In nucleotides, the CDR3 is TGTGCCAGTAGTATCGGACTGAGCTCTGGAAACACCATATATTTT. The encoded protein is CASSIGLSSGNTIYF.

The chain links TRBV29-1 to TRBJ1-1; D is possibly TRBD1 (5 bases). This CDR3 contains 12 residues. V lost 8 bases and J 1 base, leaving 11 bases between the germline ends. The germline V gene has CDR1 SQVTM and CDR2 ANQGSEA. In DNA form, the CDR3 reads TGCAGCTTTAACACAGGGAACACTGAAGCTTTCTTT. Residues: CSFNTGNTEAFF.

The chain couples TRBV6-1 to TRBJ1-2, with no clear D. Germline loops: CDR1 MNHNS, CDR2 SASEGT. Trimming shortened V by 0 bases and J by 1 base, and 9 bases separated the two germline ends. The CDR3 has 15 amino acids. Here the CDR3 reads CASSEAAGNNYGYTF. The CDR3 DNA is TGTGCCAGCAGTGAAGCGGCCGGGAATAACTATGGCTACACCTTC.

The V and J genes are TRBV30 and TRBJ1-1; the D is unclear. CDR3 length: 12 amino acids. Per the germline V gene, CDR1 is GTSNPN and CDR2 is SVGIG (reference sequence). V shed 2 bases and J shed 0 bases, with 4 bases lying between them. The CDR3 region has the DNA TGTGCCTGGAGTTATATGAACACTGAAGCTTTCTTT. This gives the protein CAWSYMNTEAFF.

The CDR3: CSASGLEQQYF. The CDR3 DNA is TGCAGTGCTAGTGGTCTAGAGCAGCAGTACTTC. This sequence joins TRBV20-1 and TRBJ2-7; D gene ambiguous. Germline CDR1 and CDR2: DFQATT and SNEGSKA (reference sequence). Trimming stripped 3 bases from V and 8 bases from J, with 11 bases between. This CDR3 region has 11 residues.

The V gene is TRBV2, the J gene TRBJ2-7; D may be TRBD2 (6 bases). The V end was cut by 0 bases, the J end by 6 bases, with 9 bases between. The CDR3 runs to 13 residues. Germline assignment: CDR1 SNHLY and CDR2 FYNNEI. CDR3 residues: CASSEAWGLEQYF. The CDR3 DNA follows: TGTGCCAGCAGTGAAGCTTGGGGACTCGAGCAGTACTTC. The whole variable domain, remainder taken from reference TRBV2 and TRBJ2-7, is EPEVTQTPSHQVTQMGQEVILRCVPISNHLYFYWYRQILGQKVEFLVSFYNNEISEKSEIFDDQFSVERPDGSNFTLKIRSTKLEDSAMYFCASSEAWGLEQYFGPGTRLTVT.

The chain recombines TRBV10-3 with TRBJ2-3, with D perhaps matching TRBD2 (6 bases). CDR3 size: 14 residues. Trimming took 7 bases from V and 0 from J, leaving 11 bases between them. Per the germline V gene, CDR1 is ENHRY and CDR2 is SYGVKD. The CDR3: CAINPGLSTDTQYF. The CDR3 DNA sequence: TGTGCCATCAACCCGGGACTTAGCACAGATACGCAGTATTTT.

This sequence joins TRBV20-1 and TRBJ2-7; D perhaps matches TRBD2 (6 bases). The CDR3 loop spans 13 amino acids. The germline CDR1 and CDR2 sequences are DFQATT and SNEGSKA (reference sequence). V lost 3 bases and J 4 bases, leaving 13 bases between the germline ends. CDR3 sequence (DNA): TGCAGTGCTAGTAGCCCGGGACTTTACGAGCAGTACTTC. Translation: CSASSPGLYEQYF.

As DNA, the CDR3 is TGTGCCAGTAGTATTTCCCAGGGGGGAAATGAAAAACTGTTTTTT. Translated, it gives CASSISQGGNEKLFF. The chain carries TRBV19 and TRBJ1-4; 7 bases are shared with TRBD1. This CDR3 contains 15 residues. The junction had 6 bases not matched to a gene; V was cut back by 3 bases and J by 5 bases. CDR1 and CDR2 from the germline V gene are LNHDA and SQIVND (reference sequence).